These 21 T cell receptor beta chains originate from one sample sequenced in a study of T cells after yellow fever vaccination. TCRdb reprocessed the 5' RACE reads with MiXCR, giving one entry per CDR3 protein. The table shows some 500,000 distinct CDR3 sequences, with about 14% occurring only once. Specimen: PBMCs, collected on the day of the yellow fever booster vaccination. Receptors were obtained from a man younger than 45 who received the YFV17D yellow fever vaccine.

The chain joins TRBV20-1 to TRBJ2-7; 11 bases align to TRBD2. Germline assignment: CDR1 DFQATT and CDR2 SNEGSKA (reference sequence). The length of the CDR3 is 16 residues. CDR3 in amino acids: CSHLRAGTSGLYEQYF. The CDR3 region has the DNA TGCAGCCATTTGAGGGCGGGGACTAGCGGTCTTTACGAGCAGTACTTC.

The chain employs TRBV12-3 or TRBV12-4 and TRBJ2-1, with 10 bases aligning to TRBD2. The CDR3 is made up of 15 amino acids. With 3 bases clipped from V and 9 bases from J, the junction kept 8 bases outside the gene matches. DNA for the CDR3: TGTGCCAGCAGTTTTCATCTAGCGGGAGATAGTGAGCAGTTCTTC. It yields the protein CASSFHLAGDSEQFF.

This clonotype appeared a few times. This chain links TRBV19 with TRBJ2-7; TRBD1 aligns across 9 bases. The V gene's germline CDR1 is LNHDA and CDR2 SQIVND (reference sequence). This CDR3 region has 15 residues. V dropped 1 base and J dropped 4; count of bases not matched to a gene: 5. The CDR3 DNA sequence: TGTGCCAGTAGTATAGCGGGGACAGGGAGATACGAGCAGTACTTC. Encoded protein: CASSIAGTGRYEQYF.

This clonotype occurred many times. This rearrangement joins TRBV2 to TRBJ2-5; D unresolved. The CDR3 spans 10 residues. V lost 5 bases, J lost 3 bases, and 1 base lay in between. The germline V gene encodes CDR1 SNHLY and CDR2 FYNNEI. The CDR3 nucleotides read TGTGCCAGCAGTAAAGAGACCCAGTACTTC. It yields the protein CASSKETQYF.

V is TRBV7-2 and J is TRBJ2-7; D gene ambiguous. The V gene's germline CDR1 is SGHTA and CDR2 FQGNSA. V shed 7 bases and J shed 6 bases, with 19 bases lying between them. This CDR3 region has 14 residues. The CDR3 here is CASTSVVDPLEQYF. The DNA of the CDR3 is TGTGCCAGCACCTCCGTGGTCGACCCTCTCGAGCAGTACTTC.

The V call is TRBV7-2, the J call TRBJ2-7; 12 bases align to TRBD2. Unmatched junction bases numbered 7, after V lost 6 bases and J lost 4 bases. The CDR3 has 15 residues. Germline CDR1 and CDR2: SGHTA and FQGNSA. The chain's CDR3 is CASSLPGLAGYEQYF. Written as DNA, the CDR3 is TGTGCCAGCAGTTTACCGGGACTAGCGGGTTACGAGCAGTACTTC.

The rearrangement links TRBV10-3 to TRBJ2-7; no definite D call. V shed 7 bases and J shed 0 bases, with 13 bases lying between them. The CDR3 runs 14 residues. Germline V gene lookup returns CDR1 ENHRY and CDR2 SYGVKD. CDR3 DNA: TGTGCCATCAAAGAAGCCGGAATCTCCTACGAGCAGTACTTC. Translated, it gives CAIKEAGISYEQYF.

This sequence joins TRBV6-2 or TRBV6-3 and TRBJ2-3; D perhaps matches TRBD1 (5 bases). Germline V gene lookup returns CDR1 MNHEY and CDR2 SVGEGT. CDR3 length equals 13 residues. Trimming cost V 7 bases and J 1 base, with 9 bases left between them. The CDR3: CASKRQRTDTQYF. The CDR3, as DNA: TGTGCCAGCAAGCGACAGCGCACAGATACGCAGTATTTT.

This chain connects TRBV28 to TRBJ1-1; no firm D call. V gave up 1 base and J gave up 4 bases, with 4 bases separating them. The CDR3 consists of 12 residues. CDR1 and CDR2 (germline): MDHEN, SYDVKM. The CDR3 spells CASSLLSTEAFF. DNA for the CDR3: TGTGCCAGCAGTTTATTGTCCACTGAAGCTTTCTTT.

This clonotype was picked up a small number of times. V gene TRBV20-1 combines with J gene TRBJ2-5, with TRBD1 matching 11 bases. Germline V gene lookup returns CDR1 DFQATT and CDR2 SNEGSKA (reference sequence). Germline trimming cut 2 bases from V and 10 bases from J; bases unmatched to any gene: 9. The CDR3 is 14 amino acids. The CDR3 spells CSARPRDRGFHQYF. CDR3 sequence (DNA): TGCAGTGCTAGACCCCGGGACAGGGGGTTCCACCAGTACTTC.

This clonotype was found a few times. The rearrangement links TRBV25-1 to TRBJ2-1; the D gene is possibly TRBD1 (6 bases). Trimming left V 3 bases short and J 10 bases short, with 19 bases between. Germline V CDR1 and CDR2: MGHDK, SYGVNS. The CDR3 contains 15 residues. In DNA, the CDR3 is TGTGCCAGCAGTGAGCTAGGAACCCGGGACACCGAGCAGTTCTTC. This codes for CASSELGTRDTEQFF. Looking up the rest from reference TRBV25-1 and TRBJ2-1 gives the full variable domain: EADIYQTPRYLVIGTGKKITLECSQTMGHDKMYWYQQDPGMELHLIHYSYGVNSTEKGDLSSESTVSRIRTEHFPLTLESARPSHTSQYLCASSELGTRDTEQFFGPGTRLTVL.

The J gene is TRBJ1-3, the V gene TRBV7-2, with unresolved D. CDR1 and CDR2 from the germline V gene are SGHTA and FQGNSA. With 3 bases removed from V and 0 bases from J, the gap between germline ends came to 3 bases. This CDR3 is built from 13 residues. The CDR3 bases are TGTGCCAGCAGCTTTCGCTCTGGAAACACCATATATTTT. It is translated as CASSFRSGNTIYF.

V gene TRBV4-3 combines with J gene TRBJ2-5, with D possibly matching TRBD1 (5 bases). The germline gives CDR1 LGHNA, CDR2 YSLEER. The CDR3 is 13 residues long. V lost 3 bases and J 5 bases, leaving 10 bases between the germline ends. CDR3 region: CASSHGARETQYF. The CDR3 region has the DNA TGCGCCAGCAGCCATGGGGCCCGGGAGACCCAGTACTTC.

There are a few counts of this clonotype. The chain recombines TRBV20-1 with TRBJ1-5; D unresolved. CDR1 DFQATT and CDR2 SNEGSKA come from the germline V gene (reference sequence). Deletions cut 0 bases from V and 1 base from J, with 13 bases between. The CDR3 has 16 amino acids. CDR3 in DNA: TGCAGTGCTAGAGACTGGGCCTTAGGAAGCAATCAGCCCCAGCATTTT. It is translated as CSARDWALGSNQPQHF.

This clonotype was picked up a small number of times. The genes are TRBV7-3 and TRBJ2-1, with no clear D. Germline V gene sequence: CDR1 SGHTA, CDR2 FQGTGA. V lost 4 bases, J lost 3 bases, and 13 bases lay in between. This CDR3 has 15 residues. DNA of the CDR3: TGTGCCAGCAGCTCCATACAAGGCCGCTACAATGAGCAGTTCTTC. It codes for CASSSIQGRYNEQFF.

This clonotype was counted a few times. V usage is TRBV6-5 and J usage is TRBJ2-3; TRBD1 is a possible D gene (5 bases). Germline CDR1 is MNHEY and CDR2 is SVGAGI. The CDR3 consists of 17 residues. The V end was cut by 2 bases, the J end by 2 bases, with 17 bases between. The CDR3 bases are TGTGCCAGCAGTTACCCTTTGGGGCCAGCAATCACAGATACGCAGTATTTT. Its protein is CASSYPLGPAITDTQYF.

This chain uses TRBV5-1 with TRBJ2-5, with D uncertain. CDR3 length: 18 amino acids. Germline V gene lookup returns CDR1 SGHRS and CDR2 YFSETQ. Trimming took 0 bases from V and 4 from J, leaving 22 bases between them. CDR3 sequence reads: CASSLAGTTVLEVETQYF. In DNA, the CDR3 is TGCGCCAGCAGCTTGGCCGGCACGACTGTATTAGAAGTAGAGACCCAGTACTTC.

This clonotype appeared a few times. The V gene is TRBV12-3 or TRBV12-4, the J gene TRBJ2-7; 8 bases match TRBD2. The length of the CDR3 is 15 residues. J was trimmed by 4 bases and V by 4 bases; bases with no gene match: 9. CDR3 sequence (DNA): TGTGCCAGCAGTTCCCCCGGGGGGGGCACATACGAGCAGTACTTC. Translated, it gives CASSSPGGGTYEQYF.

This clonotype came up a few times. The chain recombines TRBV27 with TRBJ2-1; TRBD2 aligns across 13 bases. The junction had 1 base not matched to a gene; V was cut back by 2 bases and J by 6 bases. The CDR3 is made up of 15 amino acids. CDR1 is MNHEY and CDR2 is SMNVEV in the germline V gene (reference sequence). CDR3 sequence: CASSLGTSGANEQFF. The CDR3 region has the DNA TGTGCCAGCAGTTTAGGGACTAGCGGGGCCAATGAGCAGTTCTTC.

This clonotype was found a few times. The V and J genes are TRBV20-1 and TRBJ1-2, with 7 nucleotides matching TRBD1. The germline V gene has CDR1 DFQATT and CDR2 SNEGSKA (reference sequence). The CDR3 spans 12 residues. The CDR3 loop reads CAILGGADGYTF. DNA of the CDR3: TGCGCGATACTAGGGGGCGCGGATGGCTACACCTTC.

The rearrangement uses TRBV7-6 and TRBJ2-1; 12 bases match TRBD2. The V segment lost 5 bases and the J segment 7 bases; nucleotides outside the gene matches: 12. The germline V gene has CDR1 SGHVS and CDR2 FNYEAQ. CDR3 size: 17 residues. The CDR3 loop reads CASSARVTSGRGNEQFF. CDR3 coding DNA: TGTGCCAGCAGCGCGCGGGTGACTAGCGGGAGAGGGAATGAGCAGTTCTTC. Drawing the rest from reference TRBV7-6 and TRBJ2-1, the complete variable domain is GAGVSQSPRYKVTKRGQDVALRCDPISGHVSLYWYRQALGQGPEFLTYFNYEAQQDKSGLPNDRFSAERPEGSISTLTIQRTEQRDSAMYRCASSARVTSGRGNEQFFGPGTRLTVL.